Listed below are T cell receptor beta chains from one sample, sequenced in a study of vaccination and CD4 T cells after COVID-19. For these receptors, no antigen is known. In TCRdb, the PCR reads were re-called with MiXCR into one record per CDR3 protein. The table shows around 21,000 distinct CDR3 sequences, with 60% to 70% occurring only once. Material for sequencing was CD4+ T cells from blood, cultured in vitro. The source is a human donor who had recovered from COVID-19. The CDR3 runs from the conserved cysteine through the conserved F or W. D genes are given only for firm matches. The listing skips clone size in some rows; elsewhere it reads once, few, many or a size class.

clone size	V gene	D gene	J gene	CDR3 DNA	CDR3 protein
-	TRBV11-3	-	TRBJ2-3	TGTGCCAGCAGCTGGAAGGGGGGCACAGATACGCAGTATTTT	CASSWKGGTDTQYF
-	TRBV7-2	-	TRBJ1-6	TGTGCCAGCAGCTTATACCTCGACGTTGGGAATTCACCCCTCCACTTT	CASSLYLDVGNSPLHF
-	TRBV12-3/TRBV12-4	TRBD1	TRBJ2-2	TGTGCCAGCAGCCCTCAGGTCGCGACAGGGGACGGGGAGCTGTTTTTT	CASSPQVATGDGELFF
-	TRBV28	-	TRBJ1-1	TGTGCCAGCAGTTCATGGCTAAACCCAGGAAGGGTTGGAGCTTTCTTT	CASSSWLNPGRVGAFF
-	TRBV2	-	TRBJ1-5	TGTGCCAGCAGCGCGGACGGGATTAGCAATCAGCCCCAGCATTTT	CASSADGISNQPQHF
-	TRBV11-2	-	TRBJ2-1	TGTGCCAGCAGCTTAGGGAACTACAATGAGCAGTTCTTC	CASSLGNYNEQFF
-	TRBV29-1	-	TRBJ1-1	TGCAGCGTTGATATTTTCTCAGGGAGTGGTCTCACTGAAGCTTTCTTT	CSVDIFSGSGLTEAFF
-	TRBV5-8	-	TRBJ1-5	TGTGCCAGCAGCTTGTTTGTTGGGCCCCAGCATTTT	CASSLFVGPQHF
-	TRBV7-9	-	TRBJ1-1	TGTGCCAGCAGCTTAGTCGCGGGGCCGGCCACTGAAGCTTTCTTT	CASSLVAGPATEAFF
-	TRBV28	-	TRBJ2-5	TGTGCCAGCAGTTTAAGGAGGGGCCAAGAGACCCAGTACTTC	CASSLRRGQETQYF
-	TRBV14	-	TRBJ2-5	TGTGCCAGCAGCCAAGATCCCAGGGAGACCCAGTACTTC	CASSQDPRETQYF
-	TRBV7-2	-	TRBJ1-5	TGTGCCAGCAGGGAAGTGGGGGGGCTAGGGCAGCCCCAGCATTTT	CASREVGGLGQPQHF
few	TRBV27	TRBD1	TRBJ1-6	TGTGCCAGCGGATTGGGGGGACAGGGTAGGACACCCCTCCACTTT	CASGLGGQGRTPLHF
once	TRBV18	-	TRBJ1-2	TGTGCCAGCTCACCATCAACAGAAGCTAACTATGGCTACACCTTC	CASSPSTEANYGYTF
-	TRBV20-1	TRBD1	TRBJ2-1	TGCAGTGCCAACCAGGGGGCGAGCTCCTACAATGAGCAGTTCTTC	CSANQGASSYNEQFF
once	TRBV19	-	TRBJ1-6	TGTGCCAGTAGTATAGGGACATCATCGGACCTAAATTCACCCCTCCACTTT	CASSIGTSSDLNSPLHF